Below, one T cell receptor beta chain is given with its context. The target of this receptor is not known. No per-base quality is available; no much larger clone lies one base away. This sample is part of a study of beta chain features in type 1 diabetes listed by TCRdb under 2018. About the full investigation: Mean age, gender distribution, total cell number and subset yield did not differ between patients and healthy donors. Naive and central memory subsets were obtained from all 30 or so donors, but regulatory and stem cell-like memory subsets were isolated from only 8 patients and about 8 healthy donors. A total of under 140,000,000 sorted cells were examined across all samples, and the number of cells per subset was strongly correlated with RNA yield. The study compared the TCRB repertoires of sorted circulating CD4+ T cell subsets in recently diagnosed type 1 diabetes patients with those in matched healthy donors.

A single peripheral blood draw of about 116 mL on average was collected from each donor into heparinised tubes. A BD FACSAria II and a panel including CD45RO, CCR7, CD25, CD127, CD95 and CD27 were used to sort naive, central memory, regulatory and stem cell-like memory CD4+ T cells. Purity was above 98% for every sorted population. Right away, PBMCs were isolated by Lymphoprep density gradient centrifugation and were stained directly, with no culture step. So that batch effects would be minimized, each experiment stained and sorted samples in pairs, pairing one healthy donor with one patient. All of the isolated RNA was reverse transcribed with the High Capacity cDNA Reverse Transcription Kit, so expressed TCRB transcripts were sequenced. Naive, central memory and regulatory T cell samples underwent deep immunoSEQ sequencing, averaging around 3.7 million total reads per sample. After sorted cells were lysed in RLT buffer, RNA was extracted with DNase-treated RNeasy Micro or Mini kits, with the choice depending on cell number. Each cell subset was processed separately to prevent cross-contamination, with patient and healthy donor samples processed together. The immunoSEQ multiplex PCR was used to amplify TCRB sequences from cDNA, yielding 87-bp fragments that span the CDR3 region. The amplicons were sequenced using the Illumina HiSeq platform. On the authors' methods: Synthetic template baselines were used to correct PCR bias computationally, reads within Hamming distance 2 were collapsed, and singletons that could not be merged were discarded. By aligning reads against IMGT, V, D and J genes, CDR3 length, and insertions or deletions at six rearrangement sites were assigned. Within each subset, clonotype counts were normalized to sorted cell number, and only after that were true diversity and Gini coefficients computed with the tcR R package. The overlap coefficient, calculated on TCRB nucleotide sequences, was used to measure repertoire sharing. This immuneACCESS table, as held by TCRdb, lists in-frame sequences with V and J called but not all clones. Of the missing ones, under half trace to an unresolved V gene in checked studies; the others have no known cause. V and J calls and clone size are as listed in that table; D and trimming were resolved from the DNA. Across this sample there are about 320,000 clones, with 11% to 15% seen only once. The biggest ten clones account for 5.5% to 7.5% of the sample.

Broad study findings and their caveats: Because cDNA was sequenced instead of genomic DNA, highly expressing activated cells could be over-represented, though the groups showed no difference in activation or CD3 levels. In all four CD4+ subsets, TCRB CDR3 length was moderately but significantly shorter in type 1 diabetes patients. Shorter templates might be favored by PCR, yet because patient and control samples were amplified and corrected together, any such skew would affect both groups equally. Because the HLA sub-analyses included only small numbers of individuals, any influence of HLA type on TCRB rearrangement was left unresolved. Naive, central memory and regulatory TCRB repertoires appeared more similar among patients than among healthy donors. Fewer insertions and more nucleotide deletions at VDJ recombination sites were observed in patients with type 1 diabetes, implying thymic rearrangement abnormalities.

Unmatched junction bases come to 5, with V trimmed by 6 bases and J by 0 bases. CDR1 SNHLY and CDR2 FYNNEI are derived from the germline V gene. Including the terminal cysteine and phenylalanine, the CDR3 comprises 15 residues. The entry retains the CDR3 DNA only, 45 bases that are in frame from base 1. The TCR originated in a man aged 25 to 40 in good health. The chain links TRBV2 with TRBJ2-7; TRBD2 fits 10 bases in the junction. The sequencing sample was made of central memory CD4+ T cells from blood. The CDR3 is CASSSGGGFSYEQYF. The nucleotides are TGTGCCAGCAGCAGCGGGGGGGGTTTCTCCTACGAGCAGTACTTC. The full variable domain, completed from the reference TRBV2 and TRBJ2-7 proteins outside the CDR3, reads EPEVTQTPSHQVTQMGQEVILRCVPISNHLYFYWYRQILGQKVEFLVSFYNNEISEKSEIFDDQFSVERPDGSNFTLKIRSTKLEDSAMYFCASSSGGGFSYEQYFGPGTRLTVT.